This TCR beta chain was identified in a study of blood T cell repertoires in COVID-19. Study in general: Nucleic acid was either cDNA or gDNA, and it came from T cells, B-cell-depleted T cells, or PBMCs.

The CDR3 length is 13 residues. V gave up 5 bases and J gave up 5 bases, with 12 bases separating them. Germline V CDR1 and CDR2: SGHTA, FQGNSA. Clones were read by immunoSEQ multiplex PCR, and TCRdb kept only the in-frame ones, dropping some. The sample carries approximately 210,000 clones, around 82% recorded once. Sequenced input: peripheral blood. This clonotype was obtained from a man aged 50-60 years with active or convalescent COVID-19. The chain combines TRBV7-2 with TRBJ1-1, with TRBD1 as a possible D gene (5 bases). The CDR3 region has the DNA TGTGCCAGCAGCAAAGACAGTAGGACTGAAGCTTTCTTT. Translated, it gives CASSKDSRTEAFF.